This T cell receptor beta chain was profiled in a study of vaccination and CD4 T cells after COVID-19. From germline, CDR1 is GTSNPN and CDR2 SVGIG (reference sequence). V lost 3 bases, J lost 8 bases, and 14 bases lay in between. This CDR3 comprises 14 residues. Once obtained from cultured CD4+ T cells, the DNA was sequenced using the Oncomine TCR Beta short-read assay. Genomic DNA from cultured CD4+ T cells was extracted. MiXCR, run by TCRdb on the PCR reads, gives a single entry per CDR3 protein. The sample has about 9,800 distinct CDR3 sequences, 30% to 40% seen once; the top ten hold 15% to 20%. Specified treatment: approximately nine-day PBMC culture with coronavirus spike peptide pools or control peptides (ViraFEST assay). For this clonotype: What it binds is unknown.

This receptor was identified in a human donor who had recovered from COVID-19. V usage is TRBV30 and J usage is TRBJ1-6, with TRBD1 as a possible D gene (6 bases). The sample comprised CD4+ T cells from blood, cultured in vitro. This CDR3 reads CAWRGGHGHSPLHF. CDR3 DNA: TGTGCCTGGAGGGGGGGACACGGCCATTCACCCCTCCACTTT.